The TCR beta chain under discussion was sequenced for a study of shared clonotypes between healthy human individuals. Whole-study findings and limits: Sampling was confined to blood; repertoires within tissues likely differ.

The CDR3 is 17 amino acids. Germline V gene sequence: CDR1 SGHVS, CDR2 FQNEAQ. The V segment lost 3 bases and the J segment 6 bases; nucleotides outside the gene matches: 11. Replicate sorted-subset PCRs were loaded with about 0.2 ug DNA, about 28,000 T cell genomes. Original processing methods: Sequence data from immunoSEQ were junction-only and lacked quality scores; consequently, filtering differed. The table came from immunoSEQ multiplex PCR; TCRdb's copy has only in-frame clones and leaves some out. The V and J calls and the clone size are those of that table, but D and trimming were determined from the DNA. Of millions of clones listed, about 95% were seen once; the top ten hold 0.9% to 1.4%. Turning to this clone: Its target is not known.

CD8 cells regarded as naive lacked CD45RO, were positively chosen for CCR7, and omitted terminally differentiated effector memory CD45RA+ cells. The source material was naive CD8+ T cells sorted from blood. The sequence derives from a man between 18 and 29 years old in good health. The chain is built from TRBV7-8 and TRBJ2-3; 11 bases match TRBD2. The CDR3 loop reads CASSFPLAGGISDTQYF. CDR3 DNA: TGTGCCAGCAGCTTCCCCCTAGCGGGGGGAATTTCGGATACGCAGTATTTT.